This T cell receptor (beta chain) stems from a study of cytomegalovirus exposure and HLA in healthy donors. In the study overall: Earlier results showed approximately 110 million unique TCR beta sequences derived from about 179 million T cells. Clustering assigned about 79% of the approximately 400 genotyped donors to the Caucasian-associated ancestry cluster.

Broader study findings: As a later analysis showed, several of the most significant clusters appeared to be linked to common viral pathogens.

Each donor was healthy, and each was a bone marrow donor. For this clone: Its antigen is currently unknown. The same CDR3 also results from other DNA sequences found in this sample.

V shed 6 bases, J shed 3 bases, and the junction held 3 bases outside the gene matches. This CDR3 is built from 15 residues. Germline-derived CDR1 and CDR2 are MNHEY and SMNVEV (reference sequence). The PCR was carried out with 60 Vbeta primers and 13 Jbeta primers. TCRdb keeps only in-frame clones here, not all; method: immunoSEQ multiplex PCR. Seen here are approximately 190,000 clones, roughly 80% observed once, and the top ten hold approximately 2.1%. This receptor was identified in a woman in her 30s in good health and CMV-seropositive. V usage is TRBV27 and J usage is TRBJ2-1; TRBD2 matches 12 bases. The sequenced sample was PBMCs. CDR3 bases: TGTGCCAGCAGGGGACTAGCGGGCTACTACAATGAGCAGTTCTTC. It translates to CASRGLAGYYNEQFF.